Included here is one TCR beta chain sequence, with context. This clone's antigen is unknown. The sample holds no much larger clone one base away, and base qualities are not on file. The record originates from a study of long-term antiretroviral therapy in people with HIV (dated by TCRdb to 2021 to 2024). About the full investigation: Collection of the earliest samples took place about a decade ahead of the 2015 WHO recommendation for immediate ART, at a time when ART was typically delayed until CD4 counts fell. This retrospective serial study examined whether starting ART and sustained HIV suppression were associated with changes in the composition and diversity of the TRB repertoire in peripheral blood. Of the 30 to 35 participants with HIV, approximately ten were female. The cohort contributed about 200 cryopreserved PBMC samples from a few dozen adults with confirmed HIV infection, collected serially over a mean of about six years (range 1-12). No cross-contamination during QIAcube processing was seen in test extractions of a monoclonal T-cell line run alongside a few dozen polyclonal samples. The research as a whole found: The samples were dated from the mid-2000s to the late 2010s, and the ART regimens that were used may be less effective than current ART regimens. Limited PBMC availability meant only the TCR beta chain was sequenced, without alpha chain pairing. CDR3 length ranges in HIV repertoires were narrower than in controls, and network structure suggested an antigen-experienced repertoire with only a slight naive shift after ART. ART initiation was associated with a significant increase in TRB diversity, but diversity stayed significantly below transplant donor controls even after long-term ART. Expanded TRB clones identified before ART initiation dominated the repertoire across all time points, though the dominance fluctuated and decreased in many PLHIV after ART. No data were available on ART adherence, viral resistance or therapy changes, limiting inferences about post-ART repertoire changes. Because pre-ART samples had limited cell numbers, profiling was done on unsorted PBMC rather than on sorted CD4+ and CD8+ T cells.

Inclusion was restricted to participants for whom at least one PBMC sample before ART initiation and at least two post-ART samples were available. Every participant with HIV received treatment in the United States of America. Before DNA extraction, cryopreserved samples of roughly 0.95-10 million PBMC were thawed and washed. At the time of the earliest PBMC sample, participants with HIV were aged between about 23 and 55 years. PBMC samples were contributed by each participant from 1-4 timepoints before ART initiation and 2-8 timepoints after ART initiation, with a median of 7 samples. Serial HIV viral load, CD4+ T-cell count, ART history and demographic data were obtained for every participant. Genomic DNA was extracted from unsorted PBMC with a Qiagen kit on a QIAcube, processed in batches of 12 samples. The immunoSEQ hsTCRB v3.0 assay was used at survey level resolution to sequence the TRB variable region. The targeted TRB sequencing depth was roughly 35,000-50,000 T-cell genomes per sample. Pooled TRB libraries were sequenced on an Illumina MiSeq with a v3 150-cycle kit. Under the source paper's analysis protocol: Repertoire analysis was run in R within a reproducible Nextflow workflow that covered QC, data transformation and analysis. Custom analyses were implemented in LymphoSeq2, an R package for AIRR-Seq data exploration. A few samples yielding fewer than 5000 total TRB sequences were excluded, leaving 150 to 200 analyzed HIV repertoires. Among the 180 to 200 retained HIV repertoires, 55 to 60 were collected before ART initiation and fewer than 150 were collected after ART initiation. Repertoires were downsampled to 5000 TRB nucleotide sequences, with summary statistics averaged over 100 downsampling iterations. The analysis kept only TRB sequences whose CDR3 regions were at least seven amino acids long. Two measures captured diversity: a Shannon entropy-derived clonality score and the Gini coefficient. In the repertoire networks, any two of the top 5000 CDR3 amino acid sequences were linked whenever the two sequences differed by an edit distance of one. Antigen specificity groups and MHC restriction were predicted for TRB CDR3 amino acid sequences with GLIPH2. CDR3 amino acid sequences were matched against VDJdb and McPAS-TCR to flag known CMV, EBV, HIV or tissue antigen associations. Pre-ART, post-ART and control groups were compared with Wilcoxon signed-rank tests and Holm-Bonferroni correction. TCRdb carries this immuneACCESS record with in-frame sequences only. Its versions omit some clonotypes, under half of them owing to an unresolved V gene in the studies checked, with the rest unexplained. V and J calls and clone size follow that table, whereas D and trimming were derived from the DNA. The sample table shows about 21,000 clones, and 80% to 90% are seen once. The top ten constitute approximately 3.7% of the sample.

From the cysteine up to the phenylalanine, the CDR3 has a length of 13 residues. The sequence is cut down to CDR3 DNA, 39 bases in frame from base 1. Looking up the germline V gene yields CDR1 SNHLY and CDR2 FYNNEI. V sheds 4 bases and J sheds 2 bases, leaving 9 bases between their ends. This receptor was obtained from a man between 18 and 35 years old with HIV. The source was unsorted PBMCs, collected 2.1 years after starting antiretroviral therapy. The rearranged chain carries TRBV2 and TRBJ2-7; the D gene is not confidently resolved. The CDR3 loop reads CASSVPGTYEQYF. Here is the DNA: TGTGCCAGCAGTGTTCCAGGAACCTACGAGCAGTACTTC.